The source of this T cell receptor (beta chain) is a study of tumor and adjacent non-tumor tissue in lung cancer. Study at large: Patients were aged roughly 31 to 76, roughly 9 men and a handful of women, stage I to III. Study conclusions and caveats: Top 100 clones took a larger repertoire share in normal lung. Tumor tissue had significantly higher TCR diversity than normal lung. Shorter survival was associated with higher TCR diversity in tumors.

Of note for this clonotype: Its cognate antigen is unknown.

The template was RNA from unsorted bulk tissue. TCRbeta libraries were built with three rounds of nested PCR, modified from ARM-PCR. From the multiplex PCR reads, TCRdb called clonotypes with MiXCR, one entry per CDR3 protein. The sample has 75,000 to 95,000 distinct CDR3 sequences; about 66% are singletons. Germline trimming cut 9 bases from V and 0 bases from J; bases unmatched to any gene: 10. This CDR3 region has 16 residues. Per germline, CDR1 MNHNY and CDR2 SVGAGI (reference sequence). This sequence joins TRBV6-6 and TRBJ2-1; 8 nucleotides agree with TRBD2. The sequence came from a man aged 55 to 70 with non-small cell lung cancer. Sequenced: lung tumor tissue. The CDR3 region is CASKAGGRSSYNEQFF. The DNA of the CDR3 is TGTGCCAGTAAGGCTGGCGGGAGGTCCTCCTACAATGAGCAGTTCTTC.